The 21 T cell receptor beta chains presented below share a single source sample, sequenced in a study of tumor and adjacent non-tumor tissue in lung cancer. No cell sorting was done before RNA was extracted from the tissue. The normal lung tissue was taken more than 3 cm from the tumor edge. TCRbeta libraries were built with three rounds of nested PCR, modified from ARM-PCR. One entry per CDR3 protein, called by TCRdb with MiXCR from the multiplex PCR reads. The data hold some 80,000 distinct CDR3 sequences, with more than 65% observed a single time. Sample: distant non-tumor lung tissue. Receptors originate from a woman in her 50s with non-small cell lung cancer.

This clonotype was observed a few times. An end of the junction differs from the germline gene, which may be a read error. The CDR3 DNA reads TGTGCCAGCTGTGAAGGGTCTAGCGGGAGTTATGAGCAGTTCTTC. Translated, it gives CASCEGSSGSYEQFF. The chain combines TRBV6-4 with TRBJ2-1; 10 nucleotides match TRBD2. The CDR3 contains 15 residues. From germline, CDR1 is MRHNA and CDR2 SNTAGT.

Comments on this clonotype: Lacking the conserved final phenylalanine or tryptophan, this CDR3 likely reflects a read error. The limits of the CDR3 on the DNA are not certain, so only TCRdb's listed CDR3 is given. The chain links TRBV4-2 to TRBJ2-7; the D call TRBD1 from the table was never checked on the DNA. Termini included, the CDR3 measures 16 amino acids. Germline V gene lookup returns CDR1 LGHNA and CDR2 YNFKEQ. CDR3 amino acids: CASSHAVEAVPYEQYL.

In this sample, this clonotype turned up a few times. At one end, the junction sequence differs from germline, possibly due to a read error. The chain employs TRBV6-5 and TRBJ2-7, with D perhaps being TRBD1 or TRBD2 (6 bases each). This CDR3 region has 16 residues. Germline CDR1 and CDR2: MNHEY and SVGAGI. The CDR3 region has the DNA TGTACCAGCAGTTACGCGGGTATGGGGGGCTTCTACGAGCAGTACTTC. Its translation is CTSSYAGMGGFYEQYF.

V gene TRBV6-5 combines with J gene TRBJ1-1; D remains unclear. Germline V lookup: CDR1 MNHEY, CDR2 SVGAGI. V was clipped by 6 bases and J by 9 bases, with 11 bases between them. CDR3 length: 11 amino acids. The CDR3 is CASSEIGKAFF. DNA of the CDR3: TGTGCCAGCAGCGAGATAGGGAAAGCTTTCTTT.

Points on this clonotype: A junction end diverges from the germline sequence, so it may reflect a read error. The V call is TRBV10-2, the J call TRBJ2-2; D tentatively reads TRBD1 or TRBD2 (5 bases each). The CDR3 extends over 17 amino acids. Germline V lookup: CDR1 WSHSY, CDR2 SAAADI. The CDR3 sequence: CARSECMGPLNTGELFF. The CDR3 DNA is TGCGCCAGGAGTGAGTGTATGGGACCGCTGAACACCGGGGAGCTGTTTTTT.

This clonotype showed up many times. DNA for the CDR3: TGTGCCAGCAGTGGGGGAACGGGCGGGAGTCGTATCACCGGGGAGCTGTTTTTT. Encoded protein: CASSGGTGGSRITGELFF. The rearrangement joins TRBV6-1 to TRBJ2-2; the match to TRBD2 covers 7 bases. This CDR3 is 18 amino acids long. V lost 4 bases to trimming and J lost 4 bases; unmatched junction nucleotides: 15. The V gene's germline CDR1 is MNHNS and CDR2 SASEGT.

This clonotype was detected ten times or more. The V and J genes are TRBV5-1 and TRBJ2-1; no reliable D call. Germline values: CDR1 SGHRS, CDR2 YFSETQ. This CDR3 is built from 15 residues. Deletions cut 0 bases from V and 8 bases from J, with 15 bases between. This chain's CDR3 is CASSLGSGMAYEQFF. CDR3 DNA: TGCGCCAGCAGCTTGGGATCAGGAATGGCCTATGAGCAGTTCTTC.

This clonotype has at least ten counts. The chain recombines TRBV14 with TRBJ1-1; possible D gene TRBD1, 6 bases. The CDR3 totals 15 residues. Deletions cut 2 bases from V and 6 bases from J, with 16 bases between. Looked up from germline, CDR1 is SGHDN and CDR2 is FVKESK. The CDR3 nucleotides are TGTGCCAGCAGCCAACGGGCGGACAGTCACGCTGAAGCTTTCTTT. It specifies CASSQRADSHAEAFF.

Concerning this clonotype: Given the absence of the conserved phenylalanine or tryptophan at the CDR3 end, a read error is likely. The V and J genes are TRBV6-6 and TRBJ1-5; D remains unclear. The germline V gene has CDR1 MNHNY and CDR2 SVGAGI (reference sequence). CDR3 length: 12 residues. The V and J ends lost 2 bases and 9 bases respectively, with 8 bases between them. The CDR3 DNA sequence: TGTGCCAGCAGTTACACTGATCTGCCCCAGCATTAT. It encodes CASSYTDLPQHY.

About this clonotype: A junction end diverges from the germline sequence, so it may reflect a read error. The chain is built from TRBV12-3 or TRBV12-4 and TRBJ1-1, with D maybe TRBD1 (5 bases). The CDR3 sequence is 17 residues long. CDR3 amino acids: CASSHSPGPNMNIKAFF. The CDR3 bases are TGCGCCAGCAGTCATTCCCCGGGACCGAACATGAACATTAAAGCTTTCTTT.

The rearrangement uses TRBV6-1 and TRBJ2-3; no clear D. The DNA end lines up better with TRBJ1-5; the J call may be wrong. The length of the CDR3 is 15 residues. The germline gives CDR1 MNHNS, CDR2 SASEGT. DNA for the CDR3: TGTGCCAGCAGTGAATTAGCGGGAGGGCCAGATACGCAGCATTTT. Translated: CASSELAGGPDTQHF.

For the CDR3, the DNA is TGTGCCAGCAACCTCCATCGCTCAGGGAAGGTGTCGACCGGGGAGCTGTTTTTT. It yields the protein CASNLHRSGKVSTGELFF. The chain carries TRBV7-8 and TRBJ2-2; weak D call: TRBD1 (5 bases). Germline CDR1 and CDR2: SGHVS and FQNEAQ. With 7 bases removed from V and 5 bases from J, the gap between germline ends came to 26 bases. CDR3 length equals 18 residues.

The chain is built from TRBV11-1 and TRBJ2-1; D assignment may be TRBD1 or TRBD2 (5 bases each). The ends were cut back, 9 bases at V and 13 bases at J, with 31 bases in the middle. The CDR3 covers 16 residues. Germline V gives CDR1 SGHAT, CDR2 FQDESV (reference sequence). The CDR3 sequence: CARSPHGANGIGEQFF. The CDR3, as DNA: TGTGCCAGGAGCCCACACGGGGCTAACGGGATTGGTGAACAGTTCTTC.

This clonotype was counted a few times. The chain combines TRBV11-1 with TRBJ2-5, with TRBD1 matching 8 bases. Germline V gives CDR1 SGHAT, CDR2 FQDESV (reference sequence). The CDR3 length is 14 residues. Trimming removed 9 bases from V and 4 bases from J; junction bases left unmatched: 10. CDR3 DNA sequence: TGTGCCAGTAGCCCTGGACAGGGCATAGAGACCCAGTACTTC. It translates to CASSPGQGIETQYF.

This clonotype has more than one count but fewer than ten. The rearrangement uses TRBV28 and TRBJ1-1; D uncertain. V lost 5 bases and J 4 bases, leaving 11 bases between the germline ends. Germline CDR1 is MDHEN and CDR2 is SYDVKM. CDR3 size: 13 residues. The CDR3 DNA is TGTGCCAGCAGTGACACCTTTAGCACTGAAGCTTTCTTT. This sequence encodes CASSDTFSTEAFF.

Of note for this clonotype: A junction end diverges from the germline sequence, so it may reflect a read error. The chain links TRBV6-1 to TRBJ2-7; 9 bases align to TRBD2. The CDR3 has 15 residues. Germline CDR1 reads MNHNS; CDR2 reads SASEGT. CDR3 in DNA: TGTGCCAGGAGTGAAGAAGGTAGCGGGAGCGACGGGCAGTACTTC. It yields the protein CARSEEGSGSDGQYF.

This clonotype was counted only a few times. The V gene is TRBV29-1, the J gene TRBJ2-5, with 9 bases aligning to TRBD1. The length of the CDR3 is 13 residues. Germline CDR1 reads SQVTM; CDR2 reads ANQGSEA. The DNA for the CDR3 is TGCAGTGCTTGGGACAGGGTTTGGGAGACCCAGTACTTC. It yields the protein CSAWDRVWETQYF.

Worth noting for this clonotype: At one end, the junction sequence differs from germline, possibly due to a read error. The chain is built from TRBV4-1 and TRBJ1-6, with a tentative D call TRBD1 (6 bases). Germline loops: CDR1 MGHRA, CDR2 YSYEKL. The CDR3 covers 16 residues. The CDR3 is CSSSQGGGRGESPLHF. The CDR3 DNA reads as TGTTCCAGCAGCCAAGGTGGTGGTAGGGGGGAATCACCCCTCCACTTT.

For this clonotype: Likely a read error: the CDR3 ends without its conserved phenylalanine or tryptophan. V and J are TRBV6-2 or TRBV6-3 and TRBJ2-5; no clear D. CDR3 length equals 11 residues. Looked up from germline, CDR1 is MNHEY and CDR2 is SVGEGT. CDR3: CANSYQETQYL. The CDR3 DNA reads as TGTGCCAACAGTTACCAAGAGACCCAGTACTTA.

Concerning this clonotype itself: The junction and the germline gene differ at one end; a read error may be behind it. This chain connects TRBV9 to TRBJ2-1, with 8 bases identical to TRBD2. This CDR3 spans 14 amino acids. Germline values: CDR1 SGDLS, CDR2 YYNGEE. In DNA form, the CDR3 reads TGTGCCAGCAGTCGGGGGGGAGAGAACAATGAGCGGTTCTTC. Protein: CASSRGGENNERFF.

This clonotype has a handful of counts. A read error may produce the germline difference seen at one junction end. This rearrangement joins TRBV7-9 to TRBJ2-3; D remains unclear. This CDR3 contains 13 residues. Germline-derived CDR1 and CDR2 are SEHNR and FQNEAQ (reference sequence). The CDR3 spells CTSSVSTVDTQYF. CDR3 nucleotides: TGTACCAGCAGCGTATCAACCGTCGATACGCAGTATTTT.